This T cell receptor (beta chain) originates from a study of T cell changes during pregnancy in multiple sclerosis. Measured with immunoSEQ multiplex PCR; TCRdb has only the in-frame clones, and not every one. The sample lists some 21,000 clones, 80% to 90% seen once, with around 7.7% in the top ten. The ends were cut back, 4 bases at V and 8 bases at J, with 18 bases in the middle. This CDR3 spans 14 amino acids. Per germline, CDR1 SGHNT and CDR2 YYREEE (reference sequence). The receptor's source is a female donor in good health, enrolled as a control in a pregnancy study. Sequencing used CD8+ T cells from peripheral blood mononuclear cells, obtained in the second trimester of pregnancy. The V and J genes are TRBV5-4 and TRBJ1-2; maybe TRBD1 (5 bases). CDR3 DNA sequence: TGTGCCAGCAGCGTATCGGGGGGGTCGGGCGGCTACACCTTC. Its protein is CASSVSGGSGGYTF. Filled out from reference TRBV5-4 and TRBJ1-2, the complete variable domain reads ETGVTQSPTHLIKTRGQQVTLRCSSQSGHNTVSWYQQALGQGPQFIFQYYREEENGRGNFPPRFSGLQFPNYSSELNVNALELDDSALYLCASSVSGGSGGYTFGSGTRLTVV.